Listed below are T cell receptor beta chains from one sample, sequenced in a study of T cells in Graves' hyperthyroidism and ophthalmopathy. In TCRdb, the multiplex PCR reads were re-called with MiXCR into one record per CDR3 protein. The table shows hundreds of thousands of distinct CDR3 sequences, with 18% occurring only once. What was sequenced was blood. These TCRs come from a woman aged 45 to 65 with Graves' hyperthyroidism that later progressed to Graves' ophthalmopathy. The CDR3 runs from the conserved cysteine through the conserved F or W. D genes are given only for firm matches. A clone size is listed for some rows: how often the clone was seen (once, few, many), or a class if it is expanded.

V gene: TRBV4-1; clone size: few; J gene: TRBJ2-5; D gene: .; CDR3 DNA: TGCGCCAGCAGCACCCCGACAGAAGAGACCCAGTACTTC; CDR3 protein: CASSTPTEETQYF
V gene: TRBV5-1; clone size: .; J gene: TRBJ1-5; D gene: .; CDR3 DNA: TGCGCCAGCAGCTTGGCCACGGGGACTAGCAATCAGCCCCAGCATTTT; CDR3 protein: CASSLATGTSNQPQHF
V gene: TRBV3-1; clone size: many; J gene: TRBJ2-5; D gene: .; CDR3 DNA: TGTGCCAGCAGCCAGGATCTAGAAATTAAAGAGACCCAGTACTTC; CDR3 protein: CASSQDLEIKETQYF
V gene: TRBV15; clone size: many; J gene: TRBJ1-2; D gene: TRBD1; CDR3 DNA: TGTGCCACCAGCGGCCGGGACAGGCCAATGGGCTACACCTTC; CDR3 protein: CATSGRDRPMGYTF
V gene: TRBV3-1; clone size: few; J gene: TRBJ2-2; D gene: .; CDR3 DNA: TGTGCCAGCAGCCAATGGCAGGCCCCCGGGGAGCTGTTTTTT; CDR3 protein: CASSQWQAPGELFF
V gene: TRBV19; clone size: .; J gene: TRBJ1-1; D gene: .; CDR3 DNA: TGTGCCAGTAGTATCTCCAGGGATTCTGAAGCTTTCTTT; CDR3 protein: CASSISRDSEAFF
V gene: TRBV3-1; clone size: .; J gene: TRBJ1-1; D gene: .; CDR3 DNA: TGTGCCAGCAGCCAAATGACAAGGCTAACTGAAGCTTTCTTT; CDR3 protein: CASSQMTRLTEAFF
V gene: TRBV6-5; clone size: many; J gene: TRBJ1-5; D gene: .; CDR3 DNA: TGTGCCAGCAGTTACGAGACAGGCCTTCAGCCCCAGCATTTT; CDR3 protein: CASSYETGLQPQHF
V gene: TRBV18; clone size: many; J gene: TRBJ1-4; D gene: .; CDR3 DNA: TGTGCCAGCTCACCACAAACAACGGGACGGCCAAATGAAAAACTGTTTTTT; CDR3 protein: CASSPQTTGRPNEKLFF
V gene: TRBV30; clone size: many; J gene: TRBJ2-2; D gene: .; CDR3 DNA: TGTGCCTGGTCTACGTCCTCATCCGGGACCGGGGAGCTGTTTTTT; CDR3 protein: CAWSTSSSGTGELFF
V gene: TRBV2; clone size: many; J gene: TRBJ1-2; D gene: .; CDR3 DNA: TGCGCCAGCAAGCTGGGAGGGCTCTATGGCTACACCTTC; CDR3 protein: CASKLGGLYGYTF
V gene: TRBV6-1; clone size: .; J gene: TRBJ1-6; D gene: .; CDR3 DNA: TGTGCCAGCAAAAAGTCCCCGGGACGCCTAAGAGCCCATAATTCACCCCTCCACTTT; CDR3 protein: CASKKSPGRLRAHNSPLHF
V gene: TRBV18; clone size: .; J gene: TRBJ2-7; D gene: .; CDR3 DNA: TGTGCCAGCTCACCACAAAACGAGCAGTACTTC; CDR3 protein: CASSPQNEQYF
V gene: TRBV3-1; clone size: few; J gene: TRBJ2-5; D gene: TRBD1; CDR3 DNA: TGTGCCAGCAGCCCTCGGACAGGTCAAACCATAGAGACCCAGTACTTC; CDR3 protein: CASSPRTGQTIETQYF
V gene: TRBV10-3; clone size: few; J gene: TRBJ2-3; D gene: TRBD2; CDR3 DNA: TGTGCCATCAGTACACGTACTAGCGGGGACACAGATACGCAGTATTTT; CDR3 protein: CAISTRTSGDTDTQYF
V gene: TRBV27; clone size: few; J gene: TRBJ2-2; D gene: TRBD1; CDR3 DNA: TGTGCCAGCAGTTTAAAGCCCAGACAGGGGACCGGGGAGCTGTTTTTT; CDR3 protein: CASSLKPRQGTGELFF
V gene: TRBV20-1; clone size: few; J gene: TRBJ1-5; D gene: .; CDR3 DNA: TGCAGTGCACTCCGGGACGCCCTAGGTGGTCAGCCCCAGCATTTT; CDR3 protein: CSALRDALGGQPQHF
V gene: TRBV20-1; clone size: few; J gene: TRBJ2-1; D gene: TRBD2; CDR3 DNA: TGCAGTGCACCTAGCGGGTATGACAATGAGCAGTTCTTC; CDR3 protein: CSAPSGYDNEQFF
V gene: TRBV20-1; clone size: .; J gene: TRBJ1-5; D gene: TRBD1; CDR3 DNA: TGCAGTGCTAGGGGGACAGGGAATCGGCCCCAGCATTTT; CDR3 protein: CSARGTGNRPQHF
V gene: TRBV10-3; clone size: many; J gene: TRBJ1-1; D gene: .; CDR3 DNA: TGTGCCATCAGTGAATCGGGACGGATGAACACTGAAGCTTTCTTT; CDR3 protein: CAISESGRMNTEAFF
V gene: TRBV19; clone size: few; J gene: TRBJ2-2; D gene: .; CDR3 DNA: TGTGCCAGTAGTCCGTCGGACAATACCGGGGAGCTGTTTTTT; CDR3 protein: CASSPSDNTGELFF
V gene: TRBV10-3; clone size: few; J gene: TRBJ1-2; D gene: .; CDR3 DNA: TGTGCCATCAATCCTAGGAGGGAGGGGGACTATGGCTACACCTTC; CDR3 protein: CAINPRREGDYGYTF
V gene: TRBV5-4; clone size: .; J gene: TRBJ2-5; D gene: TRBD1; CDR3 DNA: TGTGCCAGCAGCTTGGAAGGACAGGGGCCCCAGTACTTC; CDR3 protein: CASSLEGQGPQYF
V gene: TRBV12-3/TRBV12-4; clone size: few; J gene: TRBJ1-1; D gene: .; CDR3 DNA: TGTGCCAGCATCCCGGGGCGGGGGGCGGGGAACACTGAAGCTTTCTTT; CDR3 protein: CASIPGRGAGNTEAFF
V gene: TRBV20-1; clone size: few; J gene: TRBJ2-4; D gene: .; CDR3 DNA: TGCAGTGCTCTTATCTTAGCCAAAAACATTCAGTACTTC; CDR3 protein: CSALILAKNIQYF
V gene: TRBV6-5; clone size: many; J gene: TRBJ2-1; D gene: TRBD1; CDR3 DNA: TGTGCCAGCAGTTACTCGACAGTCAGGGGGAATGAGCAGTTCTTC; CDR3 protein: CASSYSTVRGNEQFF
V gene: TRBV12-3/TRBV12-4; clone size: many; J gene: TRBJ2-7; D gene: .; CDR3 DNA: TGTGCCAGCAGTTCCACGACAGGCTACCTTTCCTACGAGCAGTACTTC; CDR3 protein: CASSSTTGYLSYEQYF
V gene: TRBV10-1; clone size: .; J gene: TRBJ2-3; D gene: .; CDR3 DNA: TGCGCCAGCAGTGATACGGGACACTTCACAGATACGCAGTATTTT; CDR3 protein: CASSDTGHFTDTQYF
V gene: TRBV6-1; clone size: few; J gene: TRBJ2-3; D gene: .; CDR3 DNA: TGTGCCACCAGGGGGGGAGTTACGCAGTATTTT; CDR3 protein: CATRGGVTQYF
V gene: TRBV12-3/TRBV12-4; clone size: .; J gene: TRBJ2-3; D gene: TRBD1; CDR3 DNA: TGTGCCAGCAGTTCTACAGGGGGGCAGTATTTT; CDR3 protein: CASSSTGGQYF
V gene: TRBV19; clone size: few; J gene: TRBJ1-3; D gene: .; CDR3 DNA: TGTGCCAGCATGGACAGCGCTACCCGCTCTGGAAACACCATATATTTT; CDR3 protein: CASMDSATRSGNTIYF
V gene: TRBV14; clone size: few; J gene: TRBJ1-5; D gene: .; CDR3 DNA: TGTGCCAGCAGCCAAGAGCAGGGATGGTGGAATCAGCCCCAGCATTTT; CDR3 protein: CASSQEQGWWNQPQHF
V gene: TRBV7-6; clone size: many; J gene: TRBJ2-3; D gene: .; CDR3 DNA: TGTGCCAGCAGCCGACCCCAGGGAAGGCCTAGCACAGATACGCAGTATTTT; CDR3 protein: CASSRPQGRPSTDTQYF
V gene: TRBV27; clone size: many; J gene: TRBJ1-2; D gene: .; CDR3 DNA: TGTGCCAGCAGTTTTGGCAGGGCCTATGGCTACACCTTC; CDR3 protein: CASSFGRAYGYTF
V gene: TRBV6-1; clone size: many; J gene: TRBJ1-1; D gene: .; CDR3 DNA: TGTGCCAGCAGTGATGCAGTAGCGATTAACACTGAAGCTTTCTTT; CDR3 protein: CASSDAVAINTEAFF
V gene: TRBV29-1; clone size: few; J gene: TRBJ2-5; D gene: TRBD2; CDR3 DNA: TGCAGCGTTGTGGCTAGCGGGGGGGCGGGAGAGACCCAGTACTTC; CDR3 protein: CSVVASGGAGETQYF
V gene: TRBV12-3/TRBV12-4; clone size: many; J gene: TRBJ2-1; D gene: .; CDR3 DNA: TGTGCCAGCAGTTCTCCGATAACAGGGAACCAAGTCAACTACAATGAGCAGTTCTTC; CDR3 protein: CASSSPITGNQVNYNEQFF
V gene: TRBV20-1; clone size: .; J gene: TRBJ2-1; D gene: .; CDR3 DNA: TGCAGTGCTAGAGATTGGGACACCTACAATGAGCAGTCCTTC; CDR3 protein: CSARDWDTYNEQSF
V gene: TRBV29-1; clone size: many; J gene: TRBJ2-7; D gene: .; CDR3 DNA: TGCAGCGTCCGCAGGGGCGGGTACGAGCAGTACTTC; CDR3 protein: CSVRRGGYEQYF
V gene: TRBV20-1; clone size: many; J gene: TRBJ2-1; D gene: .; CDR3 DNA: TGCAGTGCTCGGCTAACTACCAACTCCTACAATGAGCAGTTCTTC; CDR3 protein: CSARLTTNSYNEQFF
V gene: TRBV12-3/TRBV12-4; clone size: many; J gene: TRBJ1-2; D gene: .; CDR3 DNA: TGTGCCAGCAGTTCGTATAACTATGGCTACACCTTC; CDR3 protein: CASSSYNYGYTF
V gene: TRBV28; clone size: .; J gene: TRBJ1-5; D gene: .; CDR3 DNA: TGTGCCAGCACCTTGACACCTAATCAGCCCCAGCATTTT; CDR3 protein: CASTLTPNQPQHF
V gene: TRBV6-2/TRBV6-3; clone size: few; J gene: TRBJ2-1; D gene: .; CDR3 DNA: TGTGCCAGCAGCTCCTCGGCGAGGGACAAACTATACAATGAGCAGTTCTTC; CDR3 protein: CASSSSARDKLYNEQFF
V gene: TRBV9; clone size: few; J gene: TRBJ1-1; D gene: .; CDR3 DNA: TGTGCCAGCAGCGAAGGACAGAATACCGGGGCTTTCTTT; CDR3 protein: CASSEGQNTGAFF
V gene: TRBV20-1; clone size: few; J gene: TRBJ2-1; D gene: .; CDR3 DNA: TGCAGTGCTAGAGCCAGGGCGAGCTCCTACAATGAGCAGTTCTTC; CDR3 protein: CSARARASSYNEQFF
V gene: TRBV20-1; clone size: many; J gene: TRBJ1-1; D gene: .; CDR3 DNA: TGCAGTGCTAGAGTAGGCGCTGAAGCTTTCTTT; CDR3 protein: CSARVGAEAFF
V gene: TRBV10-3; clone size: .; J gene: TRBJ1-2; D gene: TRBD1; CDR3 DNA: TGTGCCATCAGTGAGATGGGGACAGGAGGCTATGGCTACACCTTC; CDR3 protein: CAISEMGTGGYGYTF
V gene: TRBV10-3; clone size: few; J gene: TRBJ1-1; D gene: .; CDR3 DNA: TGTGCCATCAGTGAGTCTAGGAGGAACACTGAAGCTTTCTTT; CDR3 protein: CAISESRRNTEAFF
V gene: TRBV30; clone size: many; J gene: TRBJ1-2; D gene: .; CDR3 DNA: TGTGCCTGGAGTGTACAAGGGACCGAGAATCGGTATGGCTACACCTTC; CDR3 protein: CAWSVQGTENRYGYTF
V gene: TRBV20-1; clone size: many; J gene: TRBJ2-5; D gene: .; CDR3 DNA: TGCAGTGCTAGAGATTGGGGGGAGGAGACCCAGTACTTC; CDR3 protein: CSARDWGEETQYF